This is a list of T cell receptor beta chains from one sample in a study of blood T cell repertoires in COVID-19. The protocol was immunoSEQ multiplex PCR, while the TCRdb copy is restricted to in-frame clones and leaves out a portion. The sample includes about 260,000 clones, about 87% seen only once; the top ten take 3% to 4%. The sequenced sample consisted of peripheral blood. The source is a woman in her thirties or forties with acute or convalescent COVID-19. Each CDR3 is given with its conserved first and last residue. The order of the fields is V gene, J gene, D gene, clone size, CDR3 protein, CDR3 DNA. A D gene is named only where the DNA matches it firmly. Not all rows give a size; the values are once, few, many and, for expanded clones, a class.

v_call: TRBV28
j_call: TRBJ1-2
d_call: .
clone_size: .
cdr3_aa: CASSLGGYGYTF
cdr3_nt: TGTGCCAGCAGCCTTGGGGGGTATGGCTACACCTTC

v_call: TRBV2
j_call: TRBJ1-4
d_call: .
clone_size: .
cdr3_aa: CASTLREGANEKLFF
cdr3_nt: TGTGCCAGCACCCTGAGGGAGGGGGCTAATGAAAAACTGTTTTTT

v_call: TRBV4-1
j_call: TRBJ2-5
d_call: TRBD2
clone_size: .
cdr3_aa: CASSHPGGTGGQETQYF
cdr3_nt: TGCGCCAGCAGCCACCCAGGAGGGACGGGGGGGCAAGAGACCCAGTACTTC

v_call: TRBV2
j_call: TRBJ2-1
d_call: .
clone_size: .
cdr3_aa: CASSERWTNEQFF
cdr3_nt: TGTGCCAGCAGTGAAAGGTGGACTAATGAGCAGTTCTTC

v_call: TRBV4-1
j_call: TRBJ2-5
d_call: TRBD2
clone_size: many
cdr3_aa: CASAGGFQETQYF
cdr3_nt: TGCGCCAGTGCGGGGGGCTTTCAAGAGACCCAGTACTTC

v_call: TRBV7-3
j_call: TRBJ2-3
d_call: TRBD2
clone_size: .
cdr3_aa: CASSLRRGGLDTQYF
cdr3_nt: TGTGCCAGCAGCTTACGGCGGGGGGGCCTGGATACGCAGTATTTT

v_call: TRBV10-3
j_call: TRBJ1-5
d_call: TRBD1
clone_size: .
cdr3_aa: CAIRPGGDQPQHF
cdr3_nt: TGTGCCATCAGGCCAGGGGGCGATCAGCCCCAGCATTTT

v_call: TRBV11-2
j_call: TRBJ2-1
d_call: TRBD2
clone_size: once
cdr3_aa: CASTPLAGTYNEQFF
cdr3_nt: TGTGCCAGCACCCCACTAGCGGGGACCTACAATGAGCAGTTCTTC

v_call: TRBV27
j_call: TRBJ1-1
d_call: .
clone_size: .
cdr3_aa: CASRRPGENTEAFF
cdr3_nt: TGTGCCAGCAGGAGACCAGGGGAGAACACTGAAGCTTTCTTT

v_call: TRBV5-1
j_call: TRBJ1-1
d_call: .
clone_size: .
cdr3_aa: CASSLTGTNTEAFF
cdr3_nt: TGCGCCAGCAGCTTAACAGGGACCAACACTGAAGCTTTCTTT

v_call: TRBV5-1
j_call: TRBJ1-1
d_call: TRBD1
clone_size: .
cdr3_aa: CASSFGQGRRDTEAFF
cdr3_nt: TGCGCCAGCAGCTTTGGACAGGGGAGAAGAGACACTGAAGCTTTCTTT

v_call: TRBV7-2
j_call: TRBJ2-1
d_call: .
clone_size: .
cdr3_aa: CASPLKGSSYNEQFF
cdr3_nt: TGTGCCAGCCCCCTGAAGGGGTCCTCCTACAATGAGCAGTTCTTC

v_call: TRBV7-2
j_call: TRBJ2-1
d_call: .
clone_size: .
cdr3_aa: CASSLEGGALRDEQFF
cdr3_nt: TGTGCCAGCAGCTTAGAGGGGGGGGCCTTACGGGATGAGCAGTTCTTC

v_call: TRBV9
j_call: TRBJ1-2
d_call: TRBD1
clone_size: once
cdr3_aa: CASSFAPGTGVGYTF
cdr3_nt: TGTGCCAGCAGCTTCGCCCCTGGGACAGGGGTTGGCTACACCTTC

v_call: TRBV5-1
j_call: TRBJ2-3
d_call: TRBD2
clone_size: .
cdr3_aa: CASSLVGGGSTDTQYF
cdr3_nt: TGCGCCAGCAGCTTGGTCGGCGGGGGTAGCACAGATACGCAGTATTTT

v_call: TRBV6-6
j_call: TRBJ1-4
d_call: .
clone_size: .
cdr3_aa: CASSYYEVGGNEKLFF
cdr3_nt: TGTGCCAGCAGTTACTACGAAGTGGGAGGGAATGAAAAACTGTTTTTT

v_call: TRBV4-1
j_call: TRBJ1-3
d_call: .
clone_size: .
cdr3_aa: CASSQIVGGGNTIYF
cdr3_nt: TGCGCCAGCAGCCAAATCGTCGGGGGTGGAAACACCATATATTTT

v_call: TRBV18
j_call: TRBJ2-1
d_call: .
clone_size: .
cdr3_aa: CASSPLAGSYNEQFF
cdr3_nt: TGTGCCAGCTCACCCTTAGCCGGCTCCTACAATGAGCAGTTCTTC

v_call: TRBV7-9
j_call: TRBJ2-3
d_call: TRBD2
clone_size: .
cdr3_aa: CANQGLAEDTQYF
cdr3_nt: TGTGCCAACCAGGGACTAGCAGAGGATACGCAGTATTTT

v_call: TRBV20-1
j_call: TRBJ2-5
d_call: .
clone_size: .
cdr3_aa: CSAPVRETQYF
cdr3_nt: TGCAGTGCTCCCGTCCGGGAGACCCAGTACTTC

v_call: TRBV4-1
j_call: TRBJ1-1
d_call: .
clone_size: .
cdr3_aa: CASTRTGMNTEAFF
cdr3_nt: TGCGCCAGCACCCGGACGGGAATGAACACTGAAGCTTTCTTT

v_call: TRBV19
j_call: TRBJ2-2
d_call: TRBD1
clone_size: .
cdr3_aa: CASSTGTGVTGELFF
cdr3_nt: TGTGCCAGTAGTACGGGGACAGGGGTGACCGGGGAGCTGTTTTTT

v_call: TRBV6-5
j_call: TRBJ1-5
d_call: TRBD1
clone_size: .
cdr3_aa: CASSLQGGEPQHF
cdr3_nt: TGTGCCAGCAGTTTACAGGGGGGCGAGCCCCAGCATTTT

v_call: TRBV6-1
j_call: TRBJ2-3
d_call: .
clone_size: .
cdr3_aa: CASSGRGGAGTDTQYF
cdr3_nt: TGTGCCAGCAGTGGGAGGGGGGGGGCGGGCACAGATACGCAGTATTTT

v_call: TRBV12-5
j_call: TRBJ1-4
d_call: .
clone_size: .
cdr3_aa: CASAKGGALFF
cdr3_nt: TGTGCTAGTGCGAAGGGGGGGGCACTGTTTTTT

v_call: TRBV6-5
j_call: TRBJ1-2
d_call: .
clone_size: .
cdr3_aa: CASTFGGIGGYTF
cdr3_nt: TGTGCCAGCACTTTCGGGGGGATCGGTGGCTACACCTTC

v_call: TRBV27
j_call: TRBJ2-6
d_call: .
clone_size: .
cdr3_aa: CASSLYTRASGANVLTF
cdr3_nt: TGTGCCAGCAGTTTATACACGAGGGCTTCTGGGGCCAACGTCCTGACTTTC

v_call: TRBV3-1/TRBV3-2
j_call: TRBJ1-1
d_call: .
clone_size: .
cdr3_aa: CASSLGAYGAEAFF
cdr3_nt: TGTGCCAGCAGCCTGGGGGCATATGGCGCTGAAGCTTTCTTT

v_call: TRBV6-1
j_call: TRBJ1-6
d_call: TRBD1
clone_size: .
cdr3_aa: CASSETGPNSPLHF
cdr3_nt: TGTGCCAGCAGTGAGACAGGGCCTAATTCACCCCTCCACTTT

v_call: TRBV10-1
j_call: TRBJ1-6
d_call: TRBD1
clone_size: .
cdr3_aa: CASRQGWDSPLHF
cdr3_nt: TGCGCCAGCAGACAGGGGTGGGATTCACCCCTCCACTTT

v_call: TRBV19
j_call: TRBJ1-1
d_call: .
clone_size: once
cdr3_aa: CARGRAGGMNTEAFF
cdr3_nt: TGTGCCAGGGGGAGGGCTGGAGGGATGAACACTGAAGCTTTCTTT

v_call: TRBV2
j_call: TRBJ2-3
d_call: TRBD2
clone_size: .
cdr3_aa: CASRGTSGATDTQYF
cdr3_nt: TGTGCCAGCAGGGGGACTAGCGGGGCCACAGATACGCAGTATTTT

v_call: TRBV19
j_call: TRBJ1-2
d_call: TRBD1
clone_size: once
cdr3_aa: CASSTLPGQGRGYTF
cdr3_nt: TGTGCCAGTAGTACTCTTCCGGGACAGGGGCGGGGCTACACCTTC

v_call: TRBV3-1/TRBV3-2
j_call: TRBJ2-1
d_call: .
clone_size: .
cdr3_aa: CASSPGQRYNEQFF
cdr3_nt: TGTGCCAGCAGCCCAGGACAGAGATACAATGAGCAGTTCTTC

v_call: TRBV10-1
j_call: TRBJ2-5
d_call: TRBD2
clone_size: .
cdr3_aa: CASLILGGWETQYF
cdr3_nt: TGCGCCAGCCTCATCCTCGGGGGGTGGGAGACCCAGTACTTC

v_call: TRBV20-1
j_call: TRBJ2-3
d_call: .
clone_size: .
cdr3_aa: CSASSDSADTQYF
cdr3_nt: TGCAGTGCTAGTAGCGATTCGGCAGATACGCAGTATTTT

v_call: TRBV19
j_call: TRBJ1-5
d_call: .
clone_size: .
cdr3_aa: CASSFLSLASNQPQHF
cdr3_nt: TGTGCCAGTAGTTTCCTAAGCCTAGCTAGCAATCAGCCCCAGCATTTT

v_call: TRBV12-3/TRBV12-4
j_call: TRBJ1-1
d_call: .
clone_size: .
cdr3_aa: CASSFPGWAEAFF
cdr3_nt: TGTGCCAGCAGTTTCCCCGGGTGGGCTGAAGCTTTCTTT

v_call: TRBV27
j_call: TRBJ1-5
d_call: TRBD1
clone_size: few
cdr3_aa: CASSITGGEGNQPQHF
cdr3_nt: TGTGCCAGCAGCATTACAGGGGGCGAGGGCAATCAGCCCCAGCATTTT

v_call: TRBV19
j_call: TRBJ2-3
d_call: TRBD2
clone_size: .
cdr3_aa: CASSVLAGEDTQYF
cdr3_nt: TGTGCCAGTAGCGTACTAGCGGGGGAGGATACGCAGTATTTT

v_call: TRBV3-1/TRBV3-2
j_call: TRBJ2-1
d_call: .
clone_size: .
cdr3_aa: CASSGRIAESYNEQFF
cdr3_nt: TGTGCCAGCAGCGGACGAATAGCGGAATCCTACAATGAGCAGTTCTTC

v_call: TRBV7-9
j_call: TRBJ2-1
d_call: TRBD2
clone_size: .
cdr3_aa: CASSLGLVGHNEQFF
cdr3_nt: TGTGCCAGCAGCTTGGGACTAGTTGGGCACAATGAGCAGTTCTTC

v_call: TRBV19
j_call: TRBJ2-5
d_call: .
clone_size: .
cdr3_aa: CASRVREGETQYF
cdr3_nt: TGTGCCAGTAGGGTGCGGGAAGGAGAGACCCAGTACTTC

v_call: TRBV4-1
j_call: TRBJ1-1
d_call: TRBD1
clone_size: .
cdr3_aa: CASSHQLQGVRTEAFF
cdr3_nt: TGCGCCAGCAGCCACCAATTACAGGGGGTTAGGACTGAAGCTTTCTTT

v_call: TRBV3-1/TRBV3-2
j_call: TRBJ2-1
d_call: TRBD2
clone_size: .
cdr3_aa: CASIAGGLSNEQFF
cdr3_nt: TGTGCCAGCATAGCGGGGGGGCTCTCCAATGAGCAGTTCTTC

v_call: TRBV10-3
j_call: TRBJ1-1
d_call: TRBD1
clone_size: few
cdr3_aa: CAISSGTVITEAFF
cdr3_nt: TGTGCCATCAGTTCCGGGACAGTAATAACTGAAGCTTTCTTT

v_call: TRBV19
j_call: TRBJ1-4
d_call: .
clone_size: .
cdr3_aa: CASSMEHRKSNEKLFF
cdr3_nt: TGTGCCAGTAGTATGGAGCACAGGAAATCTAATGAAAAACTGTTTTTT

v_call: TRBV19
j_call: TRBJ1-2
d_call: .
clone_size: .
cdr3_aa: CASSIATVNYGYTF
cdr3_nt: TGTGCCAGTAGTATAGCTACAGTCAACTATGGCTACACCTTC

v_call: TRBV27
j_call: TRBJ2-5
d_call: TRBD1
clone_size: .
cdr3_aa: CASSFGITGGIETQYF
cdr3_nt: TGTGCCAGCAGTTTTGGAATTACAGGGGGCATAGAGACCCAGTACTTC

v_call: TRBV2
j_call: TRBJ2-3
d_call: TRBD2
clone_size: .
cdr3_aa: CASISAPLSGYSTDTQYF
cdr3_nt: TGTGCCAGCATCAGTGCCCCTCTTAGCGGGTATAGCACAGATACGCAGTATTTT

v_call: TRBV6-5
j_call: TRBJ1-3
d_call: TRBD1
clone_size: once
cdr3_aa: CASTSGGSGNTIYF
cdr3_nt: TGTGCCAGCACCTCAGGGGGAAGTGGAAACACCATATATTTT

v_call: TRBV7-2
j_call: TRBJ2-3
d_call: TRBD2
clone_size: .
cdr3_aa: CASSLVGSGGSTDTQYF
cdr3_nt: TGTGCCAGCAGCTTAGTAGGTAGCGGGGGAAGCACAGATACGCAGTATTTT

v_call: TRBV19
j_call: TRBJ1-2
d_call: TRBD1
clone_size: .
cdr3_aa: CASSFPAGGGEYGYTF
cdr3_nt: TGTGCCAGTAGTTTCCCGGCAGGGGGTGGGGAATATGGCTACACCTTC

v_call: TRBV2
j_call: TRBJ1-2
d_call: .
clone_size: .
cdr3_aa: CASSDRGIYGYTF
cdr3_nt: TGTGCCAGCAGTGACAGGGGTATCTATGGCTACACCTTC

v_call: TRBV12-5
j_call: TRBJ1-5
d_call: .
clone_size: .
cdr3_aa: CASGLVHAWGRGKSQPQHF
cdr3_nt: TGTGCTAGTGGTTTGGTACATGCATGGGGTAGAGGGAAGAGTCAGCCCCAGCATTTT

v_call: TRBV5-1
j_call: TRBJ1-1
d_call: TRBD1
clone_size: .
cdr3_aa: CASSLEADRVEAFF
cdr3_nt: TGCGCCAGCAGCTTGGAGGCCGACAGGGTAGAAGCTTTCTTT

v_call: TRBV6-6
j_call: TRBJ1-2
d_call: TRBD1
clone_size: .
cdr3_aa: CASSLDRYGGYTF
cdr3_nt: TGTGCCAGCAGTCTGGACAGGTATGGTGGCTACACCTTC